Below, 23 T cell receptor beta chains from the same sample are listed, as sequenced in a study of OX40 agonist ivuxolimab in advanced cancers. Profiled with immunoSEQ multiplex PCR; TCRdb holds only in-frame clones, not every one. There are tens of thousands of clones in the sample; roughly nine tenths occur only once, and over 3% lies in the top ten. The material was CD4+ or CD8+ T cells sorted from blood, obtained in a trial of the OX40 agonist ivuxolimab. These receptors originate from an adult with an advanced solid tumor such as melanoma, head and neck, liver or kidney cancer.

This chain connects TRBV28 to TRBJ2-7, with 10 bases fitting TRBD2. This CDR3 is 16 amino acids long. Germline lookup yields CDR1 MDHEN and CDR2 SYDVKM. Germline trimming cut 7 bases from V and 3 bases from J; bases unmatched to any gene: 12. As DNA, the CDR3 is TGTGCCAGCAAAATCTCCCTAGCGGGAGAGAACTACGAGCAGTACTTC. Residues: CASKISLAGENYEQYF.

This sequence joins TRBV27 and TRBJ1-2; 7 positions match TRBD1. Per the germline V gene, CDR1 is MNHEY and CDR2 is SMNVEV (reference sequence). The CDR3 sequence is 13 residues long. The junction had 4 bases not matched to a gene; V was cut back by 4 bases and J by 5 bases. The chain's CDR3 is CASSSPGQYGYTF. The CDR3 DNA is TGTGCCAGCAGTTCCCCGGGACAGTATGGCTACACCTTC.

The chain links TRBV7-2 to TRBJ2-2; no clear D. The CDR3 runs 14 residues. Deletions cut 2 bases from V and 7 bases from J, with 11 bases between. Germline lookup yields CDR1 SGHTA and CDR2 FQGNSA. CDR3 region: CASSLSKANGELFF. CDR3 DNA: TGTGCCAGCAGCTTAAGTAAGGCTAACGGGGAGCTGTTTTTT.

The V call is TRBV5-1, the J call TRBJ2-3, with TRBD2 as a possible D gene (5 bases). CDR3 length: 17 residues. The germline CDR1 and CDR2 sequences are SGHRS and YFSETQ. V was pared by 1 base and J by 1 base, with 16 bases between. The CDR3 coding sequence is TGCGCCAGCAGCTTGAGATCGGTTTCGCGGGGCACAGATACGCAGTATTTT. Translated, it gives CASSLRSVSRGTDTQYF.

The CDR3, as DNA: TGTGCCAGCAGCCCCCACGGACTCAAGAGCACAGATACGCAGTATTTT. Translating it yields CASSPHGLKSTDTQYF. The chain recombines TRBV9 with TRBJ2-3; D is possibly TRBD2 (5 bases). CDR3 length equals 16 residues. V was cut by 4 bases and J by 0 bases, with 15 bases left in between. Germline V gene sequence: CDR1 SGDLS, CDR2 YYNGEE.

V gene TRBV2 combines with J gene TRBJ2-1; D ambiguous. From germline, CDR1 is SNHLY and CDR2 FYNNEI. The germline V and J ends were trimmed by 1 base and 8 bases, with 9 bases remaining between them. The CDR3 runs 13 residues. The CDR3 protein is CASSEGQEDEQFF. In nucleotides, the CDR3 is TGTGCCAGCAGTGAAGGGCAGGAAGATGAGCAGTTCTTC.

The CDR3 sequence: CASSLAGHGGNTIYF. The CDR3 nucleotides read TGTGCCAGCAGTTTAGCGGGGCACGGGGGAAACACCATATATTTT. The chain couples TRBV28 to TRBJ1-3; D might be TRBD1 (5 bases). V lost 2 bases, J lost 4 bases, and 12 bases lay in between. Germline V gene lookup returns CDR1 MDHEN and CDR2 SYDVKM. The CDR3 covers 15 residues.

The rearrangement uses TRBV10-3 and TRBJ2-7, with 9 bases that match TRBD1. With V trimmed by 10 bases and J by 1 base, 8 bases remained unmatched. This CDR3 has 14 amino acids. Germline-derived CDR1 and CDR2 are ENHRY and SYGVKD. The CDR3 DNA reads as TGTGCCAGCTACGGACAGGGGATTTCCTACGAGCAGTACTTC. Its protein is CASYGQGISYEQYF.

This chain connects TRBV5-1 to TRBJ2-2, with a tentative D call TRBD2 (6 bases). The CDR3 loop spans 13 amino acids. V was cut by 3 bases and J by 5 bases, with 8 bases left in between. Germline-derived CDR1 and CDR2 are SGHRS and YFSETQ. The CDR3 coding sequence is TGCGCCAGCAGCTCCCGGGAGACCGGGGAGCTGTTTTTT. Translated, it gives CASSSRETGELFF. The whole variable domain, filled in from reference TRBV5-1 and TRBJ2-2, reads KAGVTQTPRYLIKTRGQQVTLSCSPISGHRSVSWYQQTPGQGLQFLFEYFSETQRNKGNFPGRFSGRQFSNSRSEMNVSTLELGDSALYLCASSSRETGELFFGEGSRLTVL.

This clone occurred once. The chain combines TRBV30 with TRBJ2-1, with D perhaps TRBD1 or TRBD2 (5 bases each). The V and J ends lost 4 bases and 4 bases respectively, with 8 bases between them. This CDR3 spans 12 amino acids. Germline CDR1 is GTSNPN and CDR2 is SVGIG (reference sequence). Here the CDR3 reads CAWNWGYNEQFF. The CDR3 nucleotides read TGTGCCTGGAACTGGGGGTACAATGAGCAGTTCTTC.

This clone was seen once. The V gene is TRBV5-1, the J gene TRBJ2-4; D is possibly TRBD1 (6 bases). This CDR3 region has 14 residues. Per germline, CDR1 SGHRS and CDR2 YFSETQ. Trimming pared 1 base from V and 5 bases from J, leaving 10 bases between. The CDR3 DNA reads as TGCGCCAGCAGCTTGACAGGGTCGCAAAACATTCAGTACTTC. Translation: CASSLTGSQNIQYF.

This sequence joins TRBV6-1 and TRBJ2-7, with 7 bases that match TRBD1. The CDR3 is 16 residues long. The germline V gene encodes CDR1 MNHNS and CDR2 SASEGT. The V and J ends lost 2 bases and 4 bases, in that order; junction bases with no gene match: 11. Written as DNA, the CDR3 is TGTGCCAGCAGTGAACCAGGGGGTGTGACACCTTACGAGCAGTACTTC. This sequence encodes CASSEPGGVTPYEQYF.

The rearrangement links TRBV10-3 to TRBJ1-6; possibly TRBD1 for D (5 bases). Trimming left V 7 bases short and J 8 bases short, with 12 bases between. The CDR3 consists of 13 residues. The germline gives CDR1 ENHRY, CDR2 SYGVKD. The DNA of the CDR3 is TGTGCCATCAAAGGGGATGTTGATTCACCCCTCCACTTT. This codes for CAIKGDVDSPLHF.

The rearrangement joins TRBV9 to TRBJ2-6, with 8 bases matching TRBD2. J lost 4 bases, V lost 1 base, and 7 bases had no gene match. From germline, CDR1 is SGDLS and CDR2 YYNGEE. CDR3 length equals 17 residues. The CDR3 region has the DNA TGTGCCAGCAGCGTACGGACGGGAGGGTCAGGGGCCAACGTCCTGACTTTC. It encodes CASSVRTGGSGANVLTF.

The rearrangement links TRBV7-9 to TRBJ2-7, with D unresolved. Germline V CDR1 and CDR2: SEHNR, FQNEAQ (reference sequence). The CDR3 is made up of 13 amino acids. Deletions cut 1 base from V and 4 bases from J, with 8 bases between. The chain's CDR3 is CASSLGPEYEQYF. The CDR3 nucleotides read TGTGCCAGCAGCTTAGGCCCGGAATACGAGCAGTACTTC.

The chain has TRBV5-8 and TRBJ2-1; 7 bases map to TRBD1. The ends lost 3 bases at V and 0 bases at J; junction bases unmatched: 6. This CDR3 is built from 16 residues. Germline V CDR1 and CDR2: SGHTS, YDEGEE. CDR3 nucleotides: TGTGCCAGCAGCTCCGGGACAGCCTTCTCCTACAATGAGCAGTTCTTC. The encoded protein is CASSSGTAFSYNEQFF.

The V gene is TRBV5-1, the J gene TRBJ2-7, with TRBD1 as a possible D gene (5 bases). Per germline, CDR1 SGHRS and CDR2 YFSETQ. V was pared by 1 base and J by 2 bases, with 7 bases between. The CDR3 runs 13 residues. For the CDR3, the DNA is TGCGCCAGCAGCTTGCCAGGGACCTACGAGCAGTACTTC. Its protein is CASSLPGTYEQYF.

This chain connects TRBV30 to TRBJ1-1, with a possible D match to TRBD1 (5 bases). Germline V gene lookup returns CDR1 GTSNPN and CDR2 SVGIG (reference sequence). The V end was cut by 2 bases, the J end by 7 bases, with 20 bases between. The CDR3 contains 15 residues. The chain's CDR3 is CAWSSLGRAAGEAFF. The CDR3 bases are TGTGCCTGGAGTAGCCTTGGCAGGGCGGCGGGTGAAGCTTTCTTT.

This rearrangement joins TRBV18 to TRBJ1-6; D not resolved. Germline CDR1 KGHSH, CDR2 LQKENI. Trimming left V 4 bases short and J 6 bases short, with 16 bases between. The CDR3 runs to 16 residues. As DNA, the CDR3 is TGTGCCAGCTCACGAGGACTGCCGGTGGGTAATTCACCCCTCCACTTT. Translated, it gives CASSRGLPVGNSPLHF.

The chain carries TRBV29-1 and TRBJ2-5, with D unclear. The CDR3 covers 13 residues. Germline V gene data show CDR1 as SQVTM and CDR2 as ANQGSEA. Between the trimmed V and J ends, which lost 5 bases and 5 bases, there was a span of 15 bases. CDR3 loop: CSVPNVGGETQYF. CDR3 DNA: TGCAGCGTTCCCAACGTGGGTGGGGAGACCCAGTACTTC. Full variable domain (outside the CDR3, taken from reference TRBV29-1 and TRBJ2-5): SAVISQKPSRDICQRGTSLTIQCQVDSQVTMMFWYRQQPGQSLTLIATANQGSEATYESGFVIDKFPISRPNLTFSTLTVSNMSPEDSSIYLCSVPNVGGETQYFGPGTRLLVL.

This chain uses TRBV7-2 with TRBJ2-5; TRBD1 matches at 9 bases. The junction had 5 bases not matched to a gene; V was cut back by 1 base and J by 5 bases. CDR3 size: 15 residues. Germline values: CDR1 SGHTA, CDR2 FQGNSA. This chain's CDR3 is CASSLVTTGGETQYF. CDR3 bases: TGTGCCAGCAGCTTAGTGACGACAGGGGGGGAGACCCAGTACTTC. Complete variable domain (other parts from reference TRBV7-2 and TRBJ2-5): GAGVSQSPSNKVTEKGKDVELRCDPISGHTALYWYRQSLGQGLEFLIYFQGNSAPDKSGLPSDRFSAERTGGSVSTLTIQRTQQEDSAVYLCASSLVTTGGETQYFGPGTRLLVL.

CDR3 in amino acids: CASSRLLGAGGQDTQYF. CDR3 sequence (DNA): TGTGCCAGTAGTCGCCTCCTGGGAGCGGGAGGACAAGATACGCAGTATTTT. The chain employs TRBV19 and TRBJ2-3; 9 positions agree with TRBD2. Trimming took 5 bases from V and 5 from J; bases not matched to a gene: 14. The V gene's germline CDR1 is LNHDA and CDR2 SQIVND (reference sequence). The CDR3 loop spans 17 amino acids.

This clone has a single count. The rearrangement uses TRBV9 and TRBJ2-3; 13 positions match TRBD2. V was clipped by 0 bases and J by 4 bases; unmatched bases: 5. CDR3 length: 17 amino acids. Germline V gives CDR1 SGDLS, CDR2 YYNGEE. This CDR3 is CASSVGGLAGLADTQYF. CDR3 nucleotides: TGTGCCAGCAGCGTAGGGGGACTAGCGGGATTGGCAGATACGCAGTATTTT. The whole variable domain, remainder taken from reference TRBV9 and TRBJ2-3, is DSGVTQTPKHLITATGQRVTLRCSPRSGDLSVYWYQQSLDQGLQFLIQYYNGEERAKGNILERFSAQQFPDLHSELNLSSLELGDSALYFCASSVGGLAGLADTQYFGPGTRLTVL.